There are many counts of the clone carrying this T cell receptor (beta chain). Germline V gene data show CDR1 as ENHRY and CDR2 as SYGVKD. This CDR3 region has 14 residues. V lost 5 bases, J lost 2 bases, and 3 bases stayed unmatched. TCRdb analysed the RT-PCR reads with MiXCR anew, one entry per CDR3 protein. Found here are 150,000 to 200,000 distinct CDR3 sequences, 25% to 35% of them singletons; the top ten hold 3.2%. The data are from a study of patients and donors after allogeneic stem cell transplantation. The sample was blood, either unsorted or a sorted T cell fraction (not recorded which). The receptor was isolated from a human donor who was either an allogeneic HSCT recipient or a stem cell or donor lymphocyte infusion donor (not recorded which). It is not recorded whose cells these are; they may come from a transplant donor. The rearrangement joins TRBV10-3 to TRBJ1-5; 7 nucleotides align to TRBD1. Here the CDR3 reads CAISPGTGNQPQHF. The DNA of the CDR3 is TGTGCCATCAGTCCCGGGACAGGCAATCAGCCCCAGCATTTT.